These T cell receptor beta chains were read from a single sample in a study of blood T cell repertoires in COVID-19. The data were produced by immunoSEQ multiplex PCR, yet TCRdb's version contains in-frame clones alone and is incomplete. The repertoire holds a few hundred thousand clones, with approximately 90% as singletons. What was sequenced was peripheral blood. These receptors were taken from a woman in her fifties or sixties with acute or convalescent COVID-19. Each CDR3 is given with its conserved first and last residue. The D gene is left open where the match is weak. Clone size appears in some rows only: once, few, many, or a class for an expanded clone.

J gene: TRBJ2-1
clone size: -
D gene: TRBD2
V gene: TRBV24-1
CDR3 protein: CATEVGGGPYNEQFF
CDR3 DNA: TGTGCCACCGAAGTCGGCGGGGGGCCCTACAATGAGCAGTTCTTC

J gene: TRBJ1-1
clone size: -
D gene: -
V gene: TRBV19
CDR3 protein: CASSVIPDTEAFF
CDR3 DNA: TGTGCCAGTAGTGTAATCCCGGACACTGAAGCTTTCTTT

J gene: TRBJ2-7
clone size: -
D gene: TRBD1
V gene: TRBV5-4
CDR3 protein: CASSFSTDRRSSYEQYF
CDR3 DNA: TGTGCCAGCAGCTTCTCCACGGACAGGAGGAGCTCCTACGAGCAGTACTTC

J gene: TRBJ2-7
clone size: -
D gene: TRBD1
V gene: TRBV11-2
CDR3 protein: CASSLGGRGRTLYEQYF
CDR3 DNA: TGTGCCAGCAGCTTAGGAGGCAGGGGGCGTACCCTCTACGAGCAGTACTTC

J gene: TRBJ2-5
clone size: -
D gene: -
V gene: TRBV4-1
CDR3 protein: CASSHPQETQYF
CDR3 DNA: TGCGCCAGCAGCCACCCACAAGAGACCCAGTACTTC

J gene: TRBJ2-7
clone size: -
D gene: -
V gene: TRBV4-3
CDR3 protein: CASSQGVSSSYEQYF
CDR3 DNA: TGCGCCAGCAGCCAAGGAGTATCGAGCTCCTACGAGCAGTACTTC

J gene: TRBJ2-7
clone size: -
D gene: -
V gene: TRBV7-9
CDR3 protein: CASSPRARGPRSYEQYF
CDR3 DNA: TGTGCCAGCAGCCCCCGGGCGCGGGGGCCAAGGTCCTACGAGCAGTACTTC

J gene: TRBJ1-2
clone size: -
D gene: TRBD1
V gene: TRBV6-2/TRBV6-3
CDR3 protein: CASSPGTGAAGYTF
CDR3 DNA: TGTGCCAGCAGCCCCGGGACAGGGGCCGCTGGCTACACCTTC

J gene: TRBJ1-1
clone size: -
D gene: -
V gene: TRBV19
CDR3 protein: CASNYGGGGDTEAFF
CDR3 DNA: TGTGCCAGTAACTACGGCGGGGGAGGGGACACTGAAGCTTTCTTT

J gene: TRBJ2-7
clone size: -
D gene: -
V gene: TRBV7-6
CDR3 protein: CASSLFPLSEQYF
CDR3 DNA: TGTGCCAGCAGCTTATTTCCCCTGAGCGAGCAGTACTTC

J gene: TRBJ1-6
clone size: -
D gene: -
V gene: TRBV6-1
CDR3 protein: CASSERPGWVNSPLHF
CDR3 DNA: TGTGCCAGCAGTGAAAGGCCCGGGTGGGTTAATTCACCCCTCCACTTT

J gene: TRBJ2-7
clone size: -
D gene: TRBD2
V gene: TRBV3-1/TRBV3-2
CDR3 protein: CASSQPPGTSGSSGYEQYF
CDR3 DNA: TGTGCCAGCAGCCAACCCCCGGGGACTAGCGGGAGTTCAGGGTACGAGCAGTACTTC

J gene: TRBJ1-6
clone size: -
D gene: -
V gene: TRBV9
CDR3 protein: CASSAGYNSPLHF
CDR3 DNA: TGTGCCAGCAGCGCAGGGTATAATTCACCCCTCCACTTT

J gene: TRBJ1-3
clone size: -
D gene: -
V gene: TRBV12-3/TRBV12-4
CDR3 protein: CASSLLTDIYF
CDR3 DNA: TGTGCCAGCAGTCTATTGACAGACATATATTTT

J gene: TRBJ1-6
clone size: -
D gene: -
V gene: TRBV7-2
CDR3 protein: CASSLQVYNSPLHF
CDR3 DNA: TGTGCCAGCAGCCTACAGGTTTATAATTCACCCCTCCACTTT

J gene: TRBJ1-3
clone size: -
D gene: -
V gene: TRBV28
CDR3 protein: CASSSLRGEHF
CDR3 DNA: TGTGCCAGCAGTTCCTTACGTGGTGAGCATTTT

J gene: TRBJ2-1
clone size: -
D gene: -
V gene: TRBV18
CDR3 protein: CASSPIAGAANEQFF
CDR3 DNA: TGTGCCAGCTCACCAATTGCGGGGGCCGCGAATGAGCAGTTCTTC

J gene: TRBJ2-3
clone size: -
D gene: -
V gene: TRBV28
CDR3 protein: CASTTTGNTDTQYF
CDR3 DNA: TGTGCCAGCACCACTACGGGTAACACAGATACGCAGTATTTT

J gene: TRBJ1-4
clone size: -
D gene: TRBD1
V gene: TRBV7-9
CDR3 protein: CASSLGGTGFEKLFF
CDR3 DNA: TGTGCCAGCAGCTTAGGGGGGACAGGGTTCGAAAAACTGTTTTTT

J gene: TRBJ1-6
clone size: few
D gene: TRBD1
V gene: TRBV27
CDR3 protein: CASSSRQGFRNSPLHF
CDR3 DNA: TGTGCCAGCAGTTCTCGACAGGGGTTTCGTAATTCACCCCTCCACTTT

J gene: TRBJ2-3
clone size: -
D gene: -
V gene: TRBV7-2
CDR3 protein: CASSLGLAGFSDTQYF
CDR3 DNA: TGTGCCAGCAGCTTAGGACTTGCGGGATTCTCAGATACGCAGTATTTT

J gene: TRBJ2-7
clone size: -
D gene: -
V gene: TRBV19
CDR3 protein: CASRRDLSSYEQYF
CDR3 DNA: TGTGCCAGTAGGCGGGATCTGAGCTCCTACGAGCAGTACTTC

J gene: TRBJ1-4
clone size: -
D gene: TRBD1
V gene: TRBV9
CDR3 protein: CASSTYGTGDEKLFF
CDR3 DNA: TGTGCCAGCAGCACCTACGGGACAGGGGATGAAAAACTGTTTTTT

J gene: TRBJ1-5
clone size: -
D gene: -
V gene: TRBV19
CDR3 protein: CASSIGLGNQPQHF
CDR3 DNA: TGTGCCAGTAGTATCGGGTTGGGCAATCAGCCCCAGCATTTT